One and the same sample provided the 21 T cell receptor beta chains below, sequenced in a study of technical replicates of blood from several donors. TCRdb keeps only in-frame clones here, not all; method: immunoSEQ multiplex PCR. The sample consists of about 56,000 clones, 80% to 95% of them appearing once. Sequenced: PBMCs. These TCRs come from a human donor in good health. Some clones in this sample may be carry-over from other donors' samples.

CDR3 nucleotides: TGTGCCAGCAGCCAAGAAGCTAGCGCACAAACAACGTCCCACAATGAGCAGTTCTTC. It codes for CASSQEASAQTTSHNEQFF. The V call is TRBV4-2, the J call TRBJ2-1, with D perhaps matching TRBD2 (6 bases). The germline CDR1 and CDR2 sequences are LGHNA and YNFKEQ. The CDR3 runs to 19 residues. V shed 0 bases and J shed 5 bases, with 23 bases lying between them.

The chain links TRBV7-6 to TRBJ2-7, with D unclear. The length of the CDR3 is 12 residues. Trimming pared 4 bases from V and 4 bases from J, leaving 8 bases between. Germline CDR1 reads SGHVS; CDR2 reads FNYEAQ. The CDR3 DNA is TGTGCCAGCAGCTCAGAGGCGTACGAGCAGTACTTC. Residues: CASSSEAYEQYF.

The J gene is TRBJ2-2, the V gene TRBV25-1; maybe TRBD1 (7 bases). The length of the CDR3 is 17 residues. Trimming removed 1 base at V and 3 bases at J, with 15 bases between. Per the germline V gene, CDR1 is MGHDK and CDR2 is SYGVNS. The CDR3 region is CASSESRGAPDTGELFF. DNA of the CDR3: TGTGCCAGCAGTGAATCCAGGGGGGCGCCGGACACCGGGGAGCTGTTTTTT.

For this clone: Other DNA sequences of this sample code for an identical CDR3. The chain uses TRBV7-9 and TRBJ1-5, with no clear D. Germline values: CDR1 SEHNR, CDR2 FQNEAQ (reference sequence). The CDR3 is 13 residues long. The germline V and J ends were trimmed by 5 bases and 4 bases, with 9 bases remaining between them. The DNA for the CDR3 is TGTGCCAGCAGCCTCGACGGGAATCAGCCCCAGCATTTT. Amino acid sequence: CASSLDGNQPQHF.

The chain couples TRBV7-2 to TRBJ2-2; D might be TRBD2 (5 bases). In germline, CDR1 is SGHTA, CDR2 FQGNSA. Trimming pared 5 bases from V and 8 bases from J, leaving 12 bases between. This CDR3 has 13 amino acids. CDR3 loop: CASSLREGGELFF. The CDR3 coding sequence is TGTGCCAGCAGCCTGCGTGAGGGAGGGGAGCTGTTTTTT.

The chain has TRBV7-9 and TRBJ2-2; 8 positions agree with TRBD2. Trimming took 1 base from V and 6 from J; bases not matched to a gene: 4. Germline V gene lookup returns CDR1 SEHNR and CDR2 FQNEAQ (reference sequence). CDR3 length equals 15 residues. CDR3 region: CASSLETSVAGELFF. In nucleotides, the CDR3 is TGTGCCAGCAGCTTAGAGACTAGCGTTGCCGGGGAGCTGTTTTTT.

The chain joins TRBV6-6 to TRBJ2-3, with D perhaps TRBD2 (6 bases). Germline assignment: CDR1 MNHNY and CDR2 SVGAGI (reference sequence). CDR3 length: 15 residues. Between the trimmed V and J ends, which lost 6 bases and 4 bases, there was a span of 17 bases. The CDR3 coding sequence is TGTGCCAGCAGGAGCGGGCCCGTCCCCCCAGATACGCAGTATTTT. It yields the protein CASRSGPVPPDTQYF.

This clone was seen only a few times. J is TRBJ2-7 and V is TRBV10-1; D remains ambiguous. V was shortened by 10 bases and J by 7 bases, with 20 bases between the two germline ends. This CDR3 has 13 amino acids. Per the germline V gene, CDR1 is WNHNN and CDR2 is SYGVQD (reference sequence). The chain's CDR3 is CAIWAPTSGEQYF. The DNA of the CDR3 is TGCGCCATCTGGGCTCCCACGAGTGGGGAGCAGTACTTC.

The genes are TRBV7-6 and TRBJ2-3, with 11 bases identical to TRBD1. Unmatched junction bases numbered 18, after V lost 3 bases and J lost 4 bases. In germline, CDR1 is SGHVS, CDR2 FNYEAQ. The CDR3 has 20 residues. The CDR3 loop reads CASSFTSRTGGEWGPDTQYF. Written as DNA, the CDR3 is TGTGCCAGCAGCTTTACTTCCCGGACAGGGGGCGAGTGGGGACCAGATACGCAGTATTTT.

V usage is TRBV7-8 and J usage is TRBJ1-1; no firm D call. Germline assignment: CDR1 SGHVS and CDR2 FQNEAQ. Trimming took off 2 bases at V and 0 bases at J, with 7 bases between the two ends. CDR3 size: 14 residues. CDR3 sequence: CASSLNSLNTEAFF. Written as DNA, the CDR3 is TGTGCCAGCAGCTTAAACTCGCTGAACACTGAAGCTTTCTTT.

This sequence joins TRBV4-1 and TRBJ2-1; D uncertain. Trimming stripped 4 bases from V and 8 bases from J, with 15 bases between. This CDR3 is built from 14 residues. The germline CDR1 and CDR2 sequences are MGHRA and YSYEKL. CDR3 protein: CASSLSLEVDEQFF. For the CDR3, the DNA is TGCGCCAGCAGCCTTTCCCTAGAGGTCGATGAGCAGTTCTTC.

The gene calls are TRBV5-6 and TRBJ1-5; 7 positions agree with TRBD1. Per germline, CDR1 SGHDT and CDR2 YYEEEE. This CDR3 has 15 residues. V dropped 4 bases and J dropped 4; count of bases not matched to a gene: 8. In nucleotides, the CDR3 is TGTGCCAGCAGCCTTGCCGGGACAGCGAATCAGCCCCAGCATTTT. Translation: CASSLAGTANQPQHF. Filled out from reference TRBV5-6 and TRBJ1-5, the complete variable domain reads DAGVTQSPTHLIKTRGQQVTLRCSPKSGHDTVSWYQQALGQGPQFIFQYYEEEERQRGNFPDRFSGHQFPNYSSELNVNALLLGDSALYLCASSLAGTANQPQHFGDGTRLSIL.

The chain carries TRBV19 and TRBJ2-1; 10 positions agree with TRBD2. V dropped 7 bases and J dropped 8; count of bases not matched to a gene: 11. From germline, CDR1 is LNHDA and CDR2 SQIVND (reference sequence). The CDR3 is made up of 15 amino acids. Here the CDR3 reads CASMLSSGSPYEQFF. In DNA, the CDR3 is TGTGCCAGTATGCTGTCTAGCGGGAGTCCCTATGAGCAGTTCTTC.

Note on this clone: Because the CDR3's place on the DNA is in doubt, the DNA is left out and the CDR3 is given as listed by TCRdb. The chain links TRBV5-8 to TRBJ2-2; the table assigns TRBD2, which was not confirmed against the DNA. The CDR3 is 19 residues long, ends included. Germline V gene data show CDR1 as SGHTS and CDR2 as YDEGEE. CDR3 amino acids: CASSSPRSGGAFGAGELFF.

The chain employs TRBV30 and TRBJ1-5; TRBD1 matches at 9 bases. After removal of 6 bases from V and 7 bases from J, the junction contained 7 bases not matched to a gene. Per the germline V gene, CDR1 is GTSNPN and CDR2 is SVGIG (reference sequence). The CDR3 contains 13 residues. The CDR3 is CACDRGMGQPQHF. The CDR3 DNA is TGTGCCTGCGACAGGGGGATGGGACAGCCCCAGCATTTT.

This chain joins TRBV6-5 and TRBJ1-3; maybe TRBD1 (5 bases). CDR3 length: 15 amino acids. V was clipped by 8 bases and J by 4 bases, with 18 bases between them. The V gene's germline CDR1 is MNHEY and CDR2 SVGAGI. This chain's CDR3 is CASGPSRTLGNTIYF. In DNA form, the CDR3 reads TGTGCCAGCGGACCCTCTCGGACATTAGGAAACACCATATATTTT.

The J gene is TRBJ2-7, the V gene TRBV19; 9 positions match TRBD1. Germline assignment: CDR1 LNHDA and CDR2 SQIVND (reference sequence). The V and J ends lost 7 bases and 6 bases, in that order; junction bases with no gene match: 10. The CDR3 length is 14 residues. The CDR3 DNA is TGTGCCAGTAACCTAGGGACAGGGATGGGCGAGCAGTACTTC. Translated: CASNLGTGMGEQYF.

The chain links TRBV5-1 to TRBJ1-4; D gene ambiguous. Germline assignment: CDR1 SGHRS and CDR2 YFSETQ. CDR3 length: 13 amino acids. V lost 0 bases to trimming and J lost 8 bases, with 8 bases between them. CDR3 loop: CASSLVAREKLFF. The CDR3 DNA reads TGCGCCAGCAGCTTGGTAGCCCGCGAAAAACTGTTTTTT.

The rearrangement uses TRBV7-9 and TRBJ1-1, with 8 bases identical to TRBD1. CDR1 and CDR2 (germline): SEHNR, FQNEAQ (reference sequence). Unmatched junction bases numbered 5, after V lost 6 bases and J lost 5 bases. This CDR3 has 13 amino acids. The DNA of the CDR3 is TGTGCCAGCAGACTACAGGGGGTAACTGAAGCTTTCTTT. Amino acid sequence: CASRLQGVTEAFF. The entire variable domain, with the rest obtained from reference TRBV7-9 and TRBJ1-1, is as follows: DTGVSQNPRHKITKRGQNVTFRCDPISEHNRLYWYRQTLGQGPEFLTYFQNEAQLEKSRLLSDRFSAERPKGSFSTLEIQRTEQGDSAMYLCASRLQGVTEAFFGQGTRLTVV.

The chain links TRBV10-3 to TRBJ1-1; tentatively, D is TRBD1 (5 bases). CDR3 length equals 13 residues. In germline, CDR1 is ENHRY, CDR2 SYGVKD. Trimming removed 5 bases from V and 5 bases from J, with 12 bases in between. The CDR3 DNA reads as TGTGCCATCAGTTCCCGGGGGGGAACTGAAGCTTTCTTT. It codes for CAISSRGGTEAFF.

This clone appeared a few times. This chain links TRBV4-3 with TRBJ1-6; the D is unclear. This CDR3 region has 14 residues. With 0 bases removed from V and 9 bases from J, the gap between germline ends came to 9 bases. Per germline, CDR1 LGHNA and CDR2 YSLEER. CDR3 sequence: CASSQEFTSSPLHF. In nucleotides, the CDR3 is TGCGCCAGCAGCCAAGAGTTCACGAGTTCACCCCTCCACTTT.